This TCR beta chain was observed in a study of Ad26.COV2.S vaccination and SARS-CoV-2 variants (TCRdb year 2021). About the full investigation: Donors in the vaccine arm were drawn from COV1001, a multicentre, randomized, double-blind, placebo-controlled phase I-IIa trial testing Ad26.COV2.S in healthy adults. Ad26.COV2.S was administered intramuscularly at a dose of 5x10^10 or 1x10^11 viral particles, either as one shot or as two shots given 56 days apart. The specificity and breadth of SARS-CoV-2-reactive T cell receptors after Ad26.COV2.S vaccination were assessed by TCRbeta repertoire sequencing. A total of 32 samples were included in the TCR-sequenced set, comprising around 19 Ad26.COV2.S vaccine recipients, 5 placebo recipients and 8 SARS-CoV-2 convalescent individuals. Trial participants were randomized into five groups of five: low-dose or high-dose Ad26.COV2.S given once or twice, or placebo on both occasions. Throughout the experiments and outcome assessment, investigators stayed blinded to trial group allocation. General study outcomes and caveats: It was noted by the authors that total T cell responses may have been underestimated by the TCR breadth and depth analyses. Compared with placebo recipients, Ad26.COV2.S recipients showed higher spike-specific TCR breadth (P = 0.0014). After vaccination, substantial breadth of spike-specific CD8+ and CD4+ T cell responses was reported. The study lacked the statistical power to compare responses across vaccine doses or regimens. Comparable non-spike TCR breadth was observed between vaccine and placebo recipients, consistent with only spike being contained in the vaccine.

At the junction V is shortened by 10 bases and J by 3 bases, with 31 bases in between. CDR1 and CDR2, per the germline V gene, are MNHEY and SVGEGT. The CDR3 runs 18 amino acids, cysteine and phenylalanine included. Kept here is only the CDR3 DNA, which spans 54 bases and is read in frame from base 1. The sample's treatment or condition label, in plain terms: some 20 received Ad26.COV2.S at low or high dose, single or two shots; five or six received placebo; per-sample allocation not given. For vaccine and placebo recipients, the sequenced repertoires came from samples collected on day 63 after the first injection. Between 29 July and 7 August 2020, Cohort 1b enrolled about 27 adults aged 18-55 years at one site in Boston, USA. Ad26.COV2.S was a replication-incompetent adenovirus type 26 vector expressing a prefusion-stabilized SARS-CoV-2 spike protein from the original Wuhan strain. The immunoSEQ Assay was used to sequence TCRbeta CDR3 regions. After extraction, genomic DNA underwent amplification by bias-controlled multiplex PCR, followed by high-throughput sequencing. The authors' pipeline ran thus. To quantify the absolute abundance of every unique TCRbeta CDR3 region, sequences were collapsed and filtered. T cell fraction was estimated by normalizing TCRbeta template counts to usable DNA, which was measured by amplifying reference genes present in all nucleated cells. Repertoire TCRs were annotated as SARS-CoV-2-specific by exact matching of V gene, CDR3 amino acid sequence and J gene to a known reactive TCR set. The reference SARS-CoV-2 TCR set was derived from MIRA and filtered for enrichment in COVID-19-positive ImmuneCODE repertoires, a step that removed public or cross-reactive TCRs. Based on the MIRA antigens, annotated TCRs were further analysed at the level of specific ORF or position within ORF. Depth was the summed frequency of annotated unique rearrangements, while breadth was defined as annotated unique rearrangements over total unique productive rearrangements. TCR breadth was compared between groups using two-sided Wilcoxon rank-sum tests. This is the immuneACCESS table as TCRdb keeps it, with only in-frame sequences that have V and J called. A part of the clones is gone; compared with another copy, unresolved V genes explain less than half, and the rest is unexplained. V and J calls and clone size follow that table, whereas D and trimming were derived from the DNA. The sample includes under 600,000 clones, with roughly nine tenths observed a single time. Jointly, the top ten make up about 1.5% of the sample.

This clone appeared once. Its antigen is not yet known. Nothing much larger sits one base from this clone, and base qualities are not available. Here the sequenced sample was peripheral blood, taken in a trial of Ad26.COV2.S vaccine versus placebo. The chain is made from TRBV6-2 or TRBV6-3 and TRBJ2-7, with the D gene not confidently named. This sequence was found in a person aged 18-60 years who received the Ad26.COV2.S COVID-19 vaccine or a placebo. CDR3 region: CATIPRIGQASLYYEQYF. The sequence in DNA is TGTGCCACCATCCCACGGATTGGGCAGGCATCCCTTTACTACGAGCAGTACTTC.